Included here is one T cell receptor (beta chain) sequence, with context. This clone was found once. The antigen it binds to is not known. Base qualities were left out, and no much larger clone turns up one base away. The CDR3 regions of human TCRbeta chains were analyzed by immunosequencing. The source study handled its data this way. TCRs in the repertoires were compared against a reference library of SARS-CoV-2-specific TCRs that had been generated with the MIRA antigen-specificity platform. Breadth meant the fraction of unique TCRs that were SARS-CoV-2-associated, whereas depth meant the fraction of total T cells that were SARS-CoV-2-associated. Using the MIRA data, every spike-specific TCR was mapped to the spike region that the TCR reacted to and assigned to either a CD4 or a CD8 class. Log10-transformed breadth and depth values were compared by one-way ANOVA with Sidak's multiple comparisons tests. The immuneACCESS repertoire file appears here via TCRdb, limited to in-frame rearrangements. These files lack a portion of the clones; in checked studies, under half of the deficit traces to unresolved V genes, and the cause of the others is not known. Clone size and the V and J calls come from that table; the DNA yielded D and trimming. Recorded for this sample are 150,000 to 200,000 clones; over 70% of them occurred a single time. Of the sample, less than 3% is held by the ten largest clones.

The time point tag for this specimen amounts to: baseline before first vaccination. The sample's treatment or condition label is to be understood as: meningococcal conjugate vaccine given as trial control. The vaccinee samples were drawn from two UK trials, COV001 and COV002, one of which was a single-blind randomized controlled phase 2/3 trial testing AZD1222 (ChAdOx1 nCoV-19) in healthy adults. For TCRbeta chain sequencing, PBMC samples were collected from trial participants at day 0 and at day 28 after the second dose. The data were taken from a study of T cell responses to AZD1222 COVID-19 vaccine (dated by TCRdb to about 2021). Describing the broader study: A total of just over 230 trial participants underwent TCR sequencing, of whom more than 200 had received two doses of AZD1222 and roughly 26 had received two doses of the MenACWY control vaccine. Trial participants were enrolled into age subgroups of 18-55, 56-69 and 70-plus years, which contained around 150, 29 and 61 TCR-sequenced participants, respectively.

The CDR3, cysteine through phenylalanine, is 14 amino acids long. Kept here is only the CDR3 DNA, which spans 42 bases and is read in frame from base 1. The junction shows trimming of 0 bases on V and 7 bases on J, plus 13 bases between the germline ends. Taken from the germline V gene, the CDR1 and CDR2 loops are LGHNA and YSLEER. General study outcomes and caveats: Nearly half of unique spike-specific TCRs reportedly recognized epitopes outside regions mutated in the B.1.351 and B.1.1.7 variants. Conclusions about previously exposed vaccinees were limited because only a handful of AZD1222 recipients were SARS-CoV-2 seropositive at baseline. In the small 56-69-year group, the increase in depth fell short of significance, most likely because of low power. The vaccine-associated CD4 TCRs covered the entire spike protein, and the dominant responses fell in regions 160-218 and 743-854. Most participants were white British and females outnumbered males, and the authors suggested that clonal diversity may have been underestimated. No day 14 peak-response samples were available, so repertoires were characterized only after the peak T cell response. Spike-specific TCR breadth and depth rose significantly after two AZD1222 doses compared with day 0 and with MenACWY recipients.

This sample comprised peripheral blood, obtained on day 0 of MenACWY control vaccination. The receptor was derived from an adult in good health. The V and J segments used are TRBV4-3 and TRBJ2-7, with the D call perhaps TRBD1 or TRBD2, each one matching 6 bases. The nucleotide sequence is given as TGCGCCAGCAGCCAAGACCAAGGGGGGCGGGAGCAGTACTTC. Protein translation: CASSQDQGGREQYF.